A selection of T cell receptor beta chains follows, all from one sample in a study of blood T cell repertoires in COVID-19. The method was immunoSEQ multiplex PCR; TCRdb's version includes in-frame clones alone and lacks a portion of them. This sample has 200,000 to 300,000 clones, with 80% to 90% found just once. The sequencing sample was made of peripheral blood. These receptors came from a man aged 25 to 45 with active or convalescent COVID-19. Both conserved end residues are trimmed from each CDR3. Fields, in order: V gene, CDR3 protein.

V gene: TRBV18
CDR3 protein: ASSHLAGNNEQF

V gene: TRBV5-6
CDR3 protein: ASSWDKSSYGYT

V gene: TRBV10-3
CDR3 protein: AISPGQIHQPQH

V gene: TRBV5-1
CDR3 protein: ASSLGQGSYGYT

V gene: TRBV29-1
CDR3 protein: SVSGEGETQY

V gene: TRBV20-1
CDR3 protein: SKSLTAEAF

V gene: TRBV2
CDR3 protein: ATSGIQETQY

V gene: TRBV2
CDR3 protein: ASSGGQGTYGYT

V gene: TRBV12-5
CDR3 protein: ASGLEARDEAF

V gene: TRBV5-1
CDR3 protein: ASSFGAGGDYGYT

V gene: TRBV5-8
CDR3 protein: ASSLGRIANTGELF

V gene: TRBV18
CDR3 protein: ASSPRDRSTITEAF

V gene: TRBV6-2/TRBV6-3
CDR3 protein: ASSALTAGLEETQY

V gene: TRBV5-1
CDR3 protein: ASSPEPGTGYEQY

V gene: TRBV14
CDR3 protein: ASSYTKNTEAF

V gene: TRBV5-4
CDR3 protein: ASSLSVLGHEQY

V gene: TRBV10-3
CDR3 protein: AISGGQGMAEQF

V gene: TRBV18
CDR3 protein: ASSPLGGGGAF

V gene: TRBV10-3
CDR3 protein: AIGAGGPYNEQF

V gene: TRBV4-1
CDR3 protein: ASSQEPGQGAVIEQY

V gene: TRBV24-1
CDR3 protein: ATSDSSGTRNTGELF

V gene: TRBV29-1
CDR3 protein: SAVGGAQEGYT

V gene: TRBV6-2/TRBV6-3
CDR3 protein: ASSSLNGWGTDTQY